Below are 29 T cell receptor beta chains sequenced from a single sample in a study of blood T cells in healthy people across ages. PCR was performed a second time for about 6 to 12 cycles using a sample-barcoded 5' primer and a J-beta primer mix. TCRdb ran MiXCR on the 5' RACE reads and lists one entry per CDR3 protein. Here the sample spans hundreds of thousands of distinct CDR3 sequences, 49% being singletons. The sequenced sample consisted of blood. The receptors shown here come from a woman in her sixties or seventies in good health.

J is TRBJ1-1 and V is TRBV5-1; maybe TRBD1 (5 bases). Looked up from germline, CDR1 is SGHRS and CDR2 is YFSETQ. The CDR3 is made up of 15 amino acids. V was pared by 4 bases and J by 4 bases, with 17 bases between. The DNA of the CDR3 is TGCGCCAGCAGCACTACGCTGGGGGGTGGCACTGAAGCTTTCTTT. This gives the protein CASSTTLGGGTEAFF.

The CDR3 sequence: CSVGRGTGDYEQYF. Here the CDR3 DNA reads TGCAGCGTTGGACGGGGGACAGGGGACTACGAGCAGTACTTC. The chain has TRBV29-1 and TRBJ2-7, with 10 bases lining up with TRBD1. Germline V gene data show CDR1 as SQVTM and CDR2 as ANQGSEA. CDR3 length equals 14 residues. Trimming took 4 bases from V and 3 from J; bases not matched to a gene: 6.

The chain links TRBV7-2 to TRBJ2-5; possibly TRBD2 for D (5 bases). V was trimmed by 5 bases and J by 2 bases, leaving 12 bases between them. CDR1 SGHTA and CDR2 FQGNSA come from the germline V gene. The CDR3 is made up of 14 amino acids. CDR3 nucleotide sequence: TGTGCCAGCAGCCTCACGACTAAACAAGAGACCCAGTACTTC. Its translation: CASSLTTKQETQYF.

The genes are TRBV18 and TRBJ2-5; D call uncertain. CDR1 KGHSH and CDR2 LQKENI come from the germline V gene. Trimming shortened V by 2 bases and J by 4 bases, and 11 bases separated the two germline ends. This CDR3 has 14 amino acids. In DNA form, the CDR3 reads TGTGCCAGCTCACCAACCCGATCCGGAGAGACCCAGTACTTC. This codes for CASSPTRSGETQYF.

The chain links TRBV12-3 or TRBV12-4 to TRBJ2-5; tentatively, D is TRBD2 (6 bases). V lost 5 bases and J lost 5, with 12 bases in between. The CDR3 is made up of 13 amino acids. In DNA, the CDR3 is TGTGCCAGCAGTCCGACTAGTAGGGAGACCCAGTACTTC. Protein product: CASSPTSRETQYF.

This clonotype was observed a few times. The chain combines TRBV5-1 with TRBJ2-7; TRBD2 matches 11 bases. This CDR3 spans 16 amino acids. The germline CDR1 and CDR2 sequences are SGHRS and YFSETQ. V was pared by 0 bases and J by 7 bases, with 9 bases of the junction left unmatched. CDR3 residues: CASSLGTSGSPGEQYF. The CDR3 DNA sequence: TGCGCCAGCAGCTTGGGAACTAGCGGGAGTCCGGGGGAGCAGTACTTC. The complete variable domain, with remaining parts taken from reference TRBV5-1 and TRBJ2-7, reads KAGVTQTPRYLIKTRGQQVTLSCSPISGHRSVSWYQQTPGQGLQFLFEYFSETQRNKGNFPGRFSGRQFSNSRSEMNVSTLELGDSALYLCASSLGTSGSPGEQYFGPGTRLTVT.

The chain couples TRBV6-6 to TRBJ2-4; a weak D match, TRBD2 (6 bases). Near its end, the DNA agrees better with TRBJ2-7, so the J call may be wrong. Per germline, CDR1 MNHNY and CDR2 SVGAGI (reference sequence). This CDR3 spans 14 amino acids. The CDR3 DNA sequence: TGTGCCAGCAGTTACGAGGGACTGGGCGGCGAGCAGTACTTC. This encodes CASSYEGLGGEQYF.

The CDR3 sequence: CSARNLISPEKLFF. CDR3 sequence (DNA): TGCAGTGCTAGAAACCTCATATCCCCTGAAAAACTGTTTTTT. The V and J genes are TRBV20-1 and TRBJ1-4; D not certain. CDR1 is DFQATT and CDR2 is SNEGSKA in the germline V gene (reference sequence). The length of the CDR3 is 14 residues. Between the trimmed V and J ends, which lost 2 bases and 7 bases, there was a span of 14 bases.

The chain has TRBV29-1 and TRBJ2-1; perhaps TRBD1 as D (5 bases). In germline, CDR1 is SQVTM, CDR2 ANQGSEA. This CDR3 has 14 residues. The V end was cut by 0 bases, the J end by 6 bases, with 12 bases between. CDR3 loop: CSVEDGYRSNEQFF. The CDR3, as DNA: TGCAGCGTTGAAGACGGTTACAGGTCCAATGAGCAGTTCTTC.

This clonotype was seen a few times. The rearrangement links TRBV5-6 to TRBJ2-7, with 9 bases matching TRBD1. The trim removed 4 bases at V and 0 bases at J, leaving 5 bases unmatched. Germline V gene data show CDR1 as SGHDT and CDR2 as YYEEEE. This CDR3 is 15 amino acids long. CDR3 region: CASSVGTGISYEQYF. The CDR3 DNA reads as TGTGCCAGCAGCGTTGGGACAGGGATCTCCTACGAGCAGTACTTC.

V and J are TRBV28 and TRBJ2-5, with 7 nucleotides matching TRBD1. CDR1 and CDR2 (germline): MDHEN, SYDVKM. CDR3 size: 15 residues. V lost 2 bases and J lost 7; bases outside the gene matches: 10. The CDR3 protein is CASSLPRGTTGTQYF. The CDR3 DNA follows: TGTGCCAGCAGTTTACCCAGGGGGACGACAGGGACCCAGTACTTC.

This clonotype turned up a few times. V is TRBV29-1 and J is TRBJ2-5; unclear D gene. The CDR3 is 13 amino acids. Germline V gene lookup returns CDR1 SQVTM and CDR2 ANQGSEA. V lost 7 bases and J lost 2, with 14 bases in between. CDR3 DNA sequence: TGCAGCGCGCTAATCAGGAGTCAAGAGACCCAGTACTTC. Translating gives CSALIRSQETQYF.

Only a few counts were recorded for this clonotype. This chain connects TRBV5-1 to TRBJ2-5; possibly TRBD1 for D (5 bases). CDR1 and CDR2 (germline): SGHRS, YFSETQ. The V gene lost 3 bases and the J gene lost 8 bases, with 14 bases spanning the gap. This CDR3 has 13 amino acids. DNA of the CDR3: TGCGCCAGCAGCTCACAGGACGGACAAACCCAGTACTTC. This translates into CASSSQDGQTQYF. The entire variable domain, with the rest obtained from reference TRBV5-1 and TRBJ2-5, is as follows: KAGVTQTPRYLIKTRGQQVTLSCSPISGHRSVSWYQQTPGQGLQFLFEYFSETQRNKGNFPGRFSGRQFSNSRSEMNVSTLELGDSALYLCASSSQDGQTQYFGPGTRLLVL.

J is TRBJ2-1 and V is TRBV6-5; 11 nucleotides match TRBD1. The J call is in doubt because the DNA end fits TRBJ2-7 better. Germline V gives CDR1 MNHEY, CDR2 SVGAGI. The length of the CDR3 is 16 residues. The CDR3 DNA sequence: TGTGCCAGCAGCCGCCCCGGACAGGGGGCGCAGTATGAGCAGTACTTC. Translated, it gives CASSRPGQGAQYEQYF.

The chain has TRBV29-1 and TRBJ2-7; D is ambiguous. Per the germline V gene, CDR1 is SQVTM and CDR2 is ANQGSEA. The CDR3 extends over 13 amino acids. The V and J ends lost 4 bases and 7 bases respectively, with 17 bases between them. In nucleotides, the CDR3 is TGCAGCGTTGGCGGCTCCAAGGGTATTGAGCAGTACTTC. Amino acid sequence: CSVGGSKGIEQYF.

This clonotype has a handful of counts. DNA for the CDR3: TGCAGTGCTACCCCTAATCCCTACGAGCAGTACTTC. It specifies CSATPNPYEQYF. The chain recombines TRBV20-1 with TRBJ2-7; D remains unclear. V lost 4 bases and J lost 2, with 9 bases in between. Germline CDR1 and CDR2: DFQATT and SNEGSKA (reference sequence). This CDR3 contains 12 residues.

This chain links TRBV4-1 with TRBJ2-1, with no clear D. The CDR3 extends over 14 amino acids. V lost 1 base and J lost 8, with 12 bases in between. Germline loops: CDR1 MGHRA, CDR2 YSYEKL. CDR3 residues: CASSQGSERDEQFF. The CDR3 nucleotides read TGCGCCAGCAGCCAAGGTTCAGAGAGAGATGAGCAGTTCTTC.

This clonotype turned up a few times. The J gene is TRBJ2-5, the V gene TRBV24-1; 8 bases are a match to TRBD1. Trimming cost V 4 bases and J 0 bases; bases outside gene matches: 3. This CDR3 region has 15 residues. Germline values: CDR1 KGHDR, CDR2 SFDVKD. The CDR3 DNA reads TGTGCCACCAGTGAAGGACAGGGACACCAAGAGACCCAGTACTTC. Translation gives CATSEGQGHQETQYF.

This clonotype was seen only a few times. The genes are TRBV7-2 and TRBJ2-7, with 11 bases identical to TRBD2. The germline gives CDR1 SGHTA, CDR2 FQGNSA. V trimming: 7 bases; J trimming: 5 bases; junction bases outside the gene matches: 13. The CDR3 extends over 16 amino acids. The CDR3 spells CASMTGASGRPHEQYF. The CDR3 DNA reads TGTGCCAGCATGACAGGGGCTAGCGGGAGGCCCCACGAGCAGTACTTC.

The chain carries TRBV2 and TRBJ2-3; perhaps TRBD1 as D (6 bases). CDR3 size: 15 residues. Looked up from germline, CDR1 is SNHLY and CDR2 is FYNNEI. Trimming removed 6 bases at V and 0 bases at J, with 13 bases between. The CDR3: CASSDGTYSTDTQYF. The CDR3 nucleotides are TGTGCCAGCAGCGACGGGACATATAGCACAGATACGCAGTATTTT. The full variable domain, completed using reference TRBV2 and TRBJ2-3, is EPEVTQTPSHQVTQMGQEVILRCVPISNHLYFYWYRQILGQKVEFLVSFYNNEISEKSEIFDDQFSVERPDGSNFTLKIRSTKLEDSAMYFCASSDGTYSTDTQYFGPGTRLTVL.

Many counts were recorded for this clonotype. The chain couples TRBV7-9 to TRBJ2-5; 7 bases align to TRBD1. Trimming cost V 5 bases and J 5 bases; bases outside gene matches: 11. In germline, CDR1 is SEHNR, CDR2 FQNEAQ (reference sequence). The CDR3 is 15 amino acids. This CDR3 reads CASSPPTGMGETQYF. Written as DNA, the CDR3 is TGTGCCAGCAGCCCCCCGACAGGGATGGGTGAGACCCAGTACTTC.

This clonotype appeared once. The CDR3 region is CATSSGAGKDNEQYF. DNA of the CDR3: TGTGCCACCAGCAGTGGGGCGGGGAAGGACAATGAGCAGTACTTC. The rearrangement uses TRBV15 and TRBJ2-5, with D possibly being TRBD2 (6 bases). This CDR3 has 15 amino acids. Germline CDR1 LNHNV, CDR2 YYDKDF (reference sequence). Trimming took 3 bases from V and 11 from J, leaving 22 bases between them.

This clonotype was found a few times. The J gene is TRBJ2-1, the V gene TRBV6-2 or TRBV6-3; 12 bases agree with TRBD2. The V gene end was trimmed by 5 bases and the J gene end by 5 bases; junction bases not matched to a gene: 16. The V gene's germline CDR1 is MNHEY and CDR2 SVGEGT. The CDR3 has 19 amino acids. This CDR3 reads CASSQPSSGRAGVNNEQFF. CDR3 sequence (DNA): TGTGCCAGCAGTCAACCCTCTAGCGGGAGGGCCGGGGTGAACAATGAGCAGTTCTTC.

This clonotype showed up just a few times. Sequence at one end of the junction differs from germline and may be a read error. The chain couples TRBV9 to TRBJ2-7, with 9 bases identical to TRBD2. Germline CDR1 SGDLS, CDR2 YYNGEE. The length of the CDR3 is 23 residues. Here the CDR3 reads CASSVSLSGVRKRAGGPIYEQYF. Here the CDR3 DNA reads TGTGCCAGTAGCGTCTCCCTAAGCGGGGTAAGGAAGCGAGCGGGAGGACCTATCTACGAGCAGTACTTC.

V is TRBV4-3 and J is TRBJ2-7; TRBD2 agrees at 9 bases. This CDR3 is built from 15 residues. V lost 4 bases, J lost 2 bases, and 6 bases stayed unmatched. Germline CDR1 is LGHNA and CDR2 is YSLEER. The CDR3 sequence: CASSRRLADPYEQYF. The CDR3, as DNA: TGCGCCAGCAGCCGAAGACTAGCGGACCCCTACGAGCAGTACTTC.

This clonotype was recorded at least ten times. The V call is TRBV4-3, the J call TRBJ2-7; D possibly corresponds to TRBD2 (6 bases). The CDR3 contains 13 residues. The germline gives CDR1 LGHNA, CDR2 YSLEER. Between the trimmed V and J ends, which lost 3 bases and 7 bases, there was a span of 13 bases. DNA for the CDR3: TGCGCCAGCAGCCAGCGGGAAAGGCGGGAGCAGTACTTC. Translation: CASSQRERREQYF.

Comments on this clonotype: One junction end disagrees with the germline gene, perhaps due to a read error. The chain employs TRBV28 and TRBJ1-1; D is perhaps TRBD1 (5 bases). The length of the CDR3 is 15 residues. Germline assignment: CDR1 MDHEN and CDR2 SYDVKM. CDR3 coding DNA: TGTGCCAGCAGTAAATTTCAAGGGGTCACGGCTGAAGCTTTCTTC. This gives the protein CASSKFQGVTAEAFF.

In its sample, this clonotype was seen many times. V and J are TRBV7-2 and TRBJ2-7; 8 positions agree with TRBD2. CDR1 is SGHTA and CDR2 is FQGNSA in the germline V gene. The CDR3 covers 16 residues. The V segment lost 0 bases and the J segment 6 bases; nucleotides outside the gene matches: 10. This CDR3 reads CASSLAGSGSPPEQYF. The CDR3, as DNA: TGTGCCAGCAGCTTAGCGGGGAGCGGGAGTCCCCCCGAGCAGTACTTC. The entire variable domain, with the rest obtained from reference TRBV7-2 and TRBJ2-7, is as follows: GAGVSQSPSNKVTEKGKDVELRCDPISGHTALYWYRQSLGQGLEFLIYFQGNSAPDKSGLPSDRFSAERTGGSVSTLTIQRTQQEDSAVYLCASSLAGSGSPPEQYFGPGTRLTVT.

This clonotype occurred many times. CDR3 sequence reads: CSARRGQYNEQFF. CDR3 DNA: TGCAGTGCTAGGAGGGGACAGTACAATGAGCAGTTCTTC. The V gene is TRBV20-1, the J gene TRBJ2-1; TRBD1 matches 7 bases. This CDR3 spans 13 amino acids. The V gene end was trimmed by 3 bases and the J gene end by 4 bases; junction bases not matched to a gene: 3. Germline V lookup: CDR1 DFQATT, CDR2 SNEGSKA (reference sequence).